This is a list of T cell receptor beta chains from one sample in a study of T cell repertoires in cytomegalovirus infection. MiXCR was run by TCRdb on the reads, yielding one entry per CDR3 protein. The table records roughly 600,000 distinct CDR3 sequences, more than 20% of them present only once. Input material: CD8+ T cells from PBMCs. The source of these receptors is a human donor in good health (CMV status not recorded). Some clones in this sample may be carry-over from other donors' samples. Both conserved end residues are part of each CDR3.

TRBV7-6,TRBJ2-2,CASSLRRQITNTGELFF
TRBV6-2/TRBV6-3,TRBJ2-3,CASSGPGQFGTSTDTQYF
TRBV29-1,TRBJ1-1,CSVELREASENTEAFF
TRBV7-9,TRBJ1-5,CASSSSQGSFQPQHF
TRBV7-2,TRBJ2-1,CASSPPLYNEQIF
TRBV4-3,TRBJ2-1,CASSQGNINSYNEQFF
TRBV15,TRBJ2-1,CATSRDQEGWSANEQFF
TRBV20-1,TRBJ2-2,CSARDRDTGELFF
TRBV6-5,TRBJ1-2,CASSYSGTGVDYGYTF
TRBV7-2,TRBJ2-3,CASSLAQDSPSDTQYF
TRBV4-1,TRBJ1-2,CASSRGIGDYGYTF
TRBV20-1,TRBJ1-6,CSVGSPLHF
TRBV7-9,TRBJ2-7,CASSLGDRPYEQYF
TRBV7-6,TRBJ2-1,CASSSRVYNEQFF
TRBV29-1,TRBJ2-2,CSVELGDGELFF
TRBV20-1,TRBJ1-1,CSARADGNTEAFF
TRBV5-1,TRBJ2-1,CASSPVPSGGYNEQFF
TRBV19,TRBJ2-5,CASSIPGLQETQYF
TRBV12-3/TRBV12-4,TRBJ1-5,CANSLNRADQPQHF
TRBV20-1,TRBJ2-2,CSARLYSINTGELFF
TRBV24-1,TRBJ2-1,CATSDLGAEQFF
TRBV28,TRBJ2-3,CASRGGQKTDTQYF
TRBV28,TRBJ2-5,CASSPGLAGAETQYF
TRBV19,TRBJ1-1,CASIPRDTMHAFF
TRBV15,TRBJ2-5,CATSRGGGQETQYF
TRBV7-6,TRBJ1-2,CASSPRSLNYGYTF
TRBV6-2/TRBV6-3,TRBJ1-1,CASNYRTGNTEAFF
TRBV7-8,TRBJ2-1,CASSLRGQGFHRDNEQFF
TRBV29-1,TRBJ2-5,CSVEVQEEETQYF
TRBV19,TRBJ1-5,CASSTNGHPVNQPQHF
TRBV20-1,TRBJ1-1,CSARMKGQGNTEAFF